The T cell receptor beta chain described here comes from a study of early T cells in non-severe SARS-CoV-2 infection. Individually, cDNA molecules had unique molecular identifiers attached to them. TCRdb re-derived calls from the 5' RACE reads in MiXCR, one entry per CDR3 protein. Among tens of thousands of distinct CDR3 sequences listed, 8.2% were seen once. Germline CDR1 reads MNHGY; CDR2 reads SVAAGI. The J segment lost 3 bases and the V segment lost 10 bases, leaving 13 bases of the junction unmatched. The CDR3 has 15 amino acids. General study points: The matching step, a VDJdb search, favored anti-spike CD8 responses and missed private and CD4 specificities.

This clonotype was seen at least ten times. What it recognizes is unknown. Sequencing was performed on whole blood. The receptor comes from an adult who was a healthcare worker with PCR-confirmed SARS-CoV-2 infection or an uninfected control (not recorded which). The chain links TRBV6-9 to TRBJ2-3, with 7 bases lining up with TRBD1. The CDR3 nucleotides read TGTGCCAACCGAGCGTCGGGACAGCCAACAGATACGCAGTATTTT. It codes for CANRASGQPTDTQYF.